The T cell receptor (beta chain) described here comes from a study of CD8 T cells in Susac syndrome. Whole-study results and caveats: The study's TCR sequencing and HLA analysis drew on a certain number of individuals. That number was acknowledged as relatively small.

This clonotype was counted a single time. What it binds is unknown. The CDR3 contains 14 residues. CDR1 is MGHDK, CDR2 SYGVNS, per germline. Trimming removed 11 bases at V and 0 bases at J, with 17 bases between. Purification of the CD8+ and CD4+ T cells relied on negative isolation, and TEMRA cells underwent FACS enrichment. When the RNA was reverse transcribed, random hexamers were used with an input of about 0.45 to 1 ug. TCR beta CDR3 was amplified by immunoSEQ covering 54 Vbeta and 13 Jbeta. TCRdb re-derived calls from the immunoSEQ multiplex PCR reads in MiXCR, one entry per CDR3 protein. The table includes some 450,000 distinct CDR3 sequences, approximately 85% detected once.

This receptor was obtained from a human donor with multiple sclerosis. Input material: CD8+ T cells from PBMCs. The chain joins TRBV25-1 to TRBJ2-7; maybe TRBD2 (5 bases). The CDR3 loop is CAAFCRGPSYEQYF. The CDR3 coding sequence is TGTGCCGCCTTTTGCCGAGGGCCCTCCTACGAGCAGTACTTC.